The TCR beta chain under discussion was sequenced for a study of response to subunit inactivated influenza vaccine. In regard to this clonotype: The antigen is unknown.

Germline CDR1 and CDR2: LGHNA and YSLEER. Trimming took 1 base from V and 4 from J, leaving 20 bases between them. The CDR3 contains 17 residues. Each CDR3 protein gets one entry after TCRdb re-called the RT-PCR reads with MiXCR. There are a few hundred thousand distinct CDR3 sequences in the sample; 11% occur only once, and about an eighth lies in the top ten. Study-wide results and limits: The authors proposed limited new T cell recruitment per seasonal influenza vaccination.

V and J are TRBV4-3 and TRBJ2-7; D possibly matches TRBD1 or TRBD2 (5 bases each). Material: PBMCs from blood, obtained about 40 days after vaccination. The TCR sequence derives from a man between 50 and 59 years old who received an inactivated influenza vaccine. DNA of the CDR3: TGCGCCAGCAGCCAAGGATCCGGGGCCTCGGAGGTGTACGAGCAGTACTTC. It is translated as CASSQGSGASEVYEQYF.